This T cell receptor (beta chain) was sequenced during a study of human T cells and chemical hapten exposure. Across the whole study: Patches with 0.01% DPC went on the upper back, and the tests were read at 6 days.

This clonotype was seen many times. After removal of 6 bases from V and 9 bases from J, the junction contained 11 bases not matched to a gene. The CDR3 consists of 14 residues. CDR1 and CDR2 (germline): MNHNS, SASEGT. For the library, individual cDNA molecules each received unique molecular identifiers. TCRdb used MiXCR to reprocess the RACE reads, holding one entry per CDR3 protein. The repertoire holds some 180,000 distinct CDR3 sequences, with roughly a quarter as singletons. The time point is: patch test 3, about 24 weeks after DPC sensitization. Treatment specified: therapeutic diphenylcyclopropenone sensitization with weekly scalp DPC. Blood collection took place prior to placing each patch test.

This specimen consisted of whole blood, obtained in connection with sensitization to the hapten diphenylcyclopropenone (DPC). The clonotype originates from a woman aged 40 to 50 with alopecia areata. Some clones in this sample may be carry-over from other donors' samples. The genes are TRBV6-1 and TRBJ2-7; 10 nucleotides align to TRBD2. The CDR3 loop reads CASRLAGATRGQYF. The CDR3 DNA reads as TGTGCCAGCAGGCTAGCGGGGGCTACGAGGGGGCAGTACTTC.